Each of the 31 T cell receptor beta chains below was sequenced from the same sample in a study of blood T cell repertoires in COVID-19. Profiled with immunoSEQ multiplex PCR; TCRdb holds only in-frame clones, not every one. The data hold roughly 230,000 clones, with roughly 89% observed a single time. The sample was peripheral blood. The source is a woman aged 40 to 55 who had recovered from COVID-19.

The V call is TRBV3-1 (or the pseudogene TRBV3-2), the J call TRBJ2-2; D unresolved. The CDR3 loop spans 15 amino acids. V was clipped by 0 bases and J by 1 base, with 6 bases between them. From germline, CDR1 is LGHDT and CDR2 YNNKEL (reference sequence). The DNA for the CDR3 is TGTGCCAGCAGCCAAGAATGCGGGAACACCGGGGAGCTGTTTTTT. This gives the protein CASSQECGNTGELFF.

This chain uses TRBV28 with TRBJ2-3; 7 bases align to TRBD1. Germline values: CDR1 MDHEN, CDR2 SYDVKM. This CDR3 comprises 15 residues. The V segment lost 6 bases and the J segment 5 bases; nucleotides outside the gene matches: 11. The CDR3 is CASSHEASGGDTQYF. CDR3 DNA sequence: TGTGCCAGCAGCCACGAGGCCTCAGGGGGAGATACGCAGTATTTT.

This chain links TRBV5-1 with TRBJ2-7; possible D gene TRBD2, 6 bases. This CDR3 has 14 amino acids. V lost 1 base and J lost 6, with 14 bases in between. Germline V CDR1 and CDR2: SGHRS, YFSETQ. CDR3 sequence (DNA): TGCGCCAGCAGCTTGAGTGGTCTCGGGAGCGAGCAGTACTTC. It specifies CASSLSGLGSEQYF.

The rearrangement uses TRBV7-2 and TRBJ2-1, with D maybe TRBD2 (5 bases). The V and J ends lost 1 base and 0 bases respectively, with 10 bases between them. CDR1 and CDR2 (germline): SGHTA, FQGNSA. The CDR3 is 16 amino acids. The CDR3 loop reads CASSLVPSFSYNEQFF. The CDR3 DNA is TGTGCCAGCAGCTTAGTGCCTAGCTTCTCCTACAATGAGCAGTTCTTC.

This clone was detected a few times. The rearrangement joins TRBV27 to TRBJ2-7, with D tentatively TRBD1 (6 bases). CDR3 length equals 14 residues. Trimming pared 2 bases from V and 3 bases from J, leaving 11 bases between. Germline V CDR1 and CDR2: MNHEY, SMNVEV (reference sequence). CDR3 sequence reads: CASSLLPGDYEQYF. The CDR3 DNA reads TGTGCCAGCAGTTTACTGCCAGGGGACTACGAGCAGTACTTC.

This clone was observed a single time. The J gene is TRBJ2-7, the V gene TRBV7-2; possibly TRBD1 for D (6 bases). The CDR3 runs 13 residues. Looked up from germline, CDR1 is SGHTA and CDR2 is FQGNSA. Trimming stripped 4 bases from V and 1 base from J, with 8 bases between. CDR3 sequence reads: CASSSTGSYEQYF. The CDR3 DNA reads TGTGCCAGCAGCTCGACAGGTTCCTACGAGCAGTACTTC.

This clone was recorded once. The V gene is TRBV2, the J gene TRBJ2-1; 8 nucleotides match TRBD2. Germline V lookup: CDR1 SNHLY, CDR2 FYNNEI. The junction had 11 bases not matched to a gene; V was cut back by 6 bases and J by 7 bases. The CDR3 is 15 residues long. Here the CDR3 DNA reads TGTGCCAGCAGCGCCCAGGGACTAGTGACTAATGAGCAGTTCTTC. Translating gives CASSAQGLVTNEQFF.

This clone was counted a few times. Written as DNA, the CDR3 is TGTGCCAGCTCAGACGGGGCTGGAAACACCATATATTTT. Translating gives CASSDGAGNTIYF. The J gene is TRBJ1-3, the V gene TRBV18, with D hard to call. Germline CDR1 KGHSH, CDR2 LQKENI. The CDR3 has 13 amino acids. V shed 5 bases and J shed 2 bases, with 7 bases lying between them.

V usage is TRBV5-1 and J usage is TRBJ2-1, with 8 nucleotides matching TRBD2. This CDR3 comprises 15 residues. V shed 4 bases and J 3 bases; nucleotides not matched to a gene: 6. Germline V gene sequence: CDR1 SGHRS, CDR2 YFSETQ. In DNA, the CDR3 is TGCGCCAGCAGCCAAAGCGGGGGCAACTACAATGAGCAGTTCTTC. This sequence encodes CASSQSGGNYNEQFF.

The genes are TRBV27 and TRBJ2-3; 12 bases agree with TRBD2. Germline trimming cut 4 bases from V and 1 base from J; bases unmatched to any gene: 3. This CDR3 contains 16 residues. Germline assignment: CDR1 MNHEY and CDR2 SMNVEV (reference sequence). The CDR3 DNA follows: TGTGCCAGCAGTTCTGGACTAGCGGGGCGCACAGATACGCAGTATTTT. Protein: CASSSGLAGRTDTQYF.

This rearrangement joins TRBV13 to TRBJ2-3; the match to TRBD1 covers 10 bases. The germline V gene has CDR1 PRHDT and CDR2 FYEKMQ (reference sequence). The CDR3 length is 15 residues. Trimming removed 5 bases from V and 6 bases from J; junction bases left unmatched: 8. The CDR3 protein is CASSLRDRGADTQYF. CDR3 coding DNA: TGTGCCAGCAGCCTCCGGGACAGGGGTGCCGATACGCAGTATTTT.

This chain joins TRBV19 and TRBJ1-1, with unresolved D. Germline CDR1 LNHDA, CDR2 SQIVND (reference sequence). Trimming left V 6 bases short and J 0 bases short, with 11 bases between. The CDR3 contains 14 residues. CDR3 in DNA: TGTGCCAGTAGAGAGGAGAGAATGAACACTGAAGCTTTCTTT. Its translation: CASREERMNTEAFF.

V gene TRBV28 combines with J gene TRBJ2-7, with D perhaps TRBD1 (5 bases). This CDR3 contains 15 residues. The V gene's germline CDR1 is MDHEN and CDR2 SYDVKM. Trimming removed 7 bases from V and 5 bases from J, with 21 bases in between. The DNA of the CDR3 is TGTGCCAGCACCCCTCGGCGGAACAGGTACCACGAGCAGTACGTC. It encodes CASTPRRNRYHEQYV.

The chain carries TRBV7-2 and TRBJ2-1, with 7 bases aligning to TRBD2. V was pared by 1 base and J by 8 bases, with 8 bases of the junction left unmatched. The CDR3 runs to 15 residues. Germline V gives CDR1 SGHTA, CDR2 FQGNSA. For the CDR3, the DNA is TGTGCCAGCAGCTTAGGGGCTAGCGGTCTGGATGAGCAGTTCTTC. Encoded protein: CASSLGASGLDEQFF.

The CDR3 DNA is TGTGCCAGCAGCCAACGTCAGGGCTCCGGGGAGACCCAGTACTTC. Translation: CASSQRQGSGETQYF. The chain is built from TRBV11-3 and TRBJ2-5; weak D call: TRBD1 (5 bases). Trimming shortened V by 5 bases and J by 5 bases, and 18 bases separated the two germline ends. The length of the CDR3 is 15 residues. Germline CDR1 is SGHNT and CDR2 is YENEEA.

The chain employs TRBV6-5 and TRBJ2-5, with 7 bases identical to TRBD1. Germline V gene sequence: CDR1 MNHEY, CDR2 SVGAGI. The CDR3 contains 14 residues. J gave up 2 bases and V 6 bases, and 6 bases lay outside the gene matches. The CDR3 is CASRGQNLQETQYF. In DNA form, the CDR3 reads TGTGCCAGCAGGGGACAGAATTTACAAGAGACCCAGTACTTC.

V usage is TRBV24-1 and J usage is TRBJ1-2; 9 bases line up with TRBD1. Germline CDR1 is KGHDR and CDR2 is SFDVKD. The CDR3 totals 16 residues. Trimming removed 3 bases from V and 4 bases from J; junction bases left unmatched: 8. CDR3 sequence (DNA): TGTGCCACCAGTGATACTGGGACAGGGAGCGTCTATGGCTACACCTTC. Translation: CATSDTGTGSVYGYTF.

V and J are TRBV6-5 and TRBJ2-2; D possibly corresponds to TRBD1 (6 bases). The V and J ends lost 7 bases and 2 bases respectively, with 14 bases between them. The CDR3 runs 15 residues. Germline CDR1 MNHEY, CDR2 SVGAGI. CDR3 protein: CASTGGGLNTGELFF. The CDR3, as DNA: TGTGCCAGCACTGGTGGGGGCCTTAACACCGGGGAGCTGTTTTTT.

The rearrangement links TRBV14 to TRBJ1-2; 7 bases line up with TRBD1. Per germline, CDR1 SGHDN and CDR2 FVKESK. CDR3 length: 14 amino acids. V gave up 10 bases and J gave up 7 bases; unmatched junction bases: 15. This chain's CDR3 is CAITPNDRVIGYTF. Written as DNA, the CDR3 is TGTGCCATCACACCAAACGACAGGGTGATTGGCTACACCTTC.

V usage is TRBV6-5 and J usage is TRBJ1-2; TRBD1 might be the D (5 bases). Germline CDR1 MNHEY, CDR2 SVGAGI. The CDR3 contains 14 residues. V gave up 2 bases and J gave up 7 bases, with 14 bases separating them. The CDR3 nucleotides are TGTGCCAGCAGTTACGGGGGGACCGGCGGTGGCTACACCTTC. Residues: CASSYGGTGGGYTF.

This chain joins TRBV2 and TRBJ1-3; D call uncertain. V lost 6 bases and J lost 0, with 12 bases in between. The CDR3 runs 15 residues. CDR1 and CDR2 from the germline V gene are SNHLY and FYNNEI. In nucleotides, the CDR3 is TGTGCCAGCAGCCCAACAGATTTCTCTGGAAACACCATATATTTT. This gives the protein CASSPTDFSGNTIYF.

The genes are TRBV6-5 and TRBJ1-2; 7 bases are a match to TRBD1. The junction had 4 bases not matched to a gene; V was cut back by 5 bases and J by 4 bases. CDR3 size: 13 residues. From germline, CDR1 is MNHEY and CDR2 SVGAGI. As DNA, the CDR3 is TGTGCCAGCAGTCCGACAGGGACCTATGGCTACACCTTC. Its translation is CASSPTGTYGYTF.

V is TRBV9 and J is TRBJ2-2, with 7 bases fitting TRBD2. V dropped 6 bases and J dropped 4; count of bases not matched to a gene: 6. The germline V gene has CDR1 SGDLS and CDR2 YYNGEE. The CDR3 extends over 14 amino acids. This CDR3 is CASNRGDVTGELFF. CDR3 in DNA: TGTGCCAGCAACCGGGGGGACGTCACCGGGGAGCTGTTTTTT.

V usage is TRBV5-1 and J usage is TRBJ2-2, with 11 bases that match TRBD2. J lost 3 bases, V lost 1 base, and 2 bases had no gene match. Germline V gene data show CDR1 as SGHRS and CDR2 as YFSETQ. CDR3 size: 16 residues. The CDR3 sequence is CASSLWGLADTGELFF. The CDR3 DNA follows: TGCGCCAGCAGCTTGTGGGGACTAGCGGACACCGGGGAGCTGTTTTTT.

The chain uses TRBV3-1 (or the pseudogene TRBV3-2) and TRBJ2-1; 8 nucleotides agree with TRBD2. Germline V lookup: CDR1 LGHDT, CDR2 YNNKEL (reference sequence). The CDR3 length is 16 residues. Trimming removed 2 bases from V and 8 bases from J; junction bases left unmatched: 11. The CDR3 DNA is TGTGCCAGCAGCCAACTTCCGGGACTAGGGGTGGATGAGCAGTTCTTC. Encoded protein: CASSQLPGLGVDEQFF.

This clone was picked up a small number of times. The chain carries TRBV27 and TRBJ2-1; TRBD1 might be the D (6 bases). CDR1 is MNHEY and CDR2 is SMNVEV in the germline V gene (reference sequence). V was shortened by 4 bases and J by 4 bases, with 8 bases between the two germline ends. The CDR3 covers 13 residues. This chain's CDR3 is CASSWDNYNEQFF. The CDR3 coding sequence is TGTGCCAGCAGTTGGGACAATTACAATGAGCAGTTCTTC.

V gene TRBV12-1 combines with J gene TRBJ2-5; the table names TRBD1, a call not compared with the DNA. TRBV12-1 is a known pseudogene. The length of the CDR3 is 14 residues. CDR3 loop: CASSFGQNKSVQYF. The CDR3 DNA reads TGTGCCAGCAGCTTTGGACAGAACAAGAGTGTCCAGTACTTC.

The count of this clone is one. The V and J genes are TRBV6-5 and TRBJ2-1; TRBD2 matches 11 bases. In germline, CDR1 is MNHEY, CDR2 SVGAGI. This CDR3 region has 15 residues. Losses at the gene ends were 5 bases for V and 8 bases for J; bases not matched to a gene: 8. The CDR3 spells CASSHTSGSGYEQFF. The CDR3 DNA sequence: TGTGCCAGCAGTCACACTAGCGGGAGCGGATATGAGCAGTTCTTC.

The chain uses TRBV4-1 and TRBJ2-3; D gene uncertain. The CDR3 length is 13 residues. Trimming cost V 1 base and J 3 bases, with 5 bases left between them. The germline V gene encodes CDR1 MGHRA and CDR2 YSYEKL. The CDR3: CASSQGRTDTQYF. The CDR3 DNA follows: TGCGCCAGCAGCCAAGGTAGAACAGATACGCAGTATTTT.

This chain joins TRBV11-3 and TRBJ2-3, with D perhaps matching TRBD1 (5 bases). The CDR3 runs to 15 residues. Per the germline V gene, CDR1 is SGHNT and CDR2 is YENEEA. Deletions cut 0 bases from V and 1 base from J, with 8 bases between. This CDR3 is CASSLEGRGTDTQYF. The CDR3 nucleotides are TGTGCCAGCAGCTTAGAGGGGCGCGGCACAGATACGCAGTATTTT.

V gene TRBV15 combines with J gene TRBJ1-3; 9 nucleotides line up with TRBD1. Trimming at V came to 5 bases and at J to 6 bases, leaving 5 bases not matched to a gene. The germline V gene has CDR1 LNHNV and CDR2 YYDKDF (reference sequence). The CDR3 contains 14 residues. As DNA, the CDR3 is TGTGCCACCAGCGGGGGACAGGGTGAAAACACCATATATTTT. This codes for CATSGGQGENTIYF.